This TCR beta chain was recovered during a study of blood T cells in healthy people across ages. General study findings and limits: One million T cells yielded diversity estimates that were considered underestimates. Unknown donor CMV status possibly confounded expanded clonotype changes.

Then a second PCR, running roughly 6 to 12 cycles, was carried out with a sample-barcoded 5' primer and a J-beta primer mix. TCRdb processed the 5' RACE reads anew with MiXCR; each CDR3 protein has one entry. The sample has 1.5 million to 2 million distinct CDR3 sequences, about 39% seen once. Per the germline V gene, CDR1 is SEHNR and CDR2 is FQNEAQ (reference sequence). This CDR3 comprises 14 residues. Details on this clonotype: What it recognizes is unknown. The junction differs from germline at one of its ends, possibly a read error.

This clonotype was obtained from a human donor in good health. The chain couples TRBV7-9 to TRBJ1-1; 7 bases align to TRBD1. The material sequenced was blood. CDR3 nucleotides: TGTGCCGGCAGCTTAGGGCACAGGGGAACTGAAGCTTTCTTT. It yields the protein CAGSLGHRGTEAFF.